The T cell receptor (beta chain) under discussion was sequenced for a study of CD8+CD57+ T cells in acquired aplastic anemia. This CDR3 region has 17 residues. CDR1 and CDR2 (germline): LNHNV, YYDKDF (reference sequence). Study-wide results and caveats: Levels of CD8+ Simpson's diversity were not significantly distinct in patients versus controls. Nearly 30 was the count of CD8+ CDR3 sequences that patients shared with controls.

Template material for TCR beta VDJ and CDR3 profiling consisted of genomic DNA. TCRdb reanalysed the reads using MiXCR and keeps one entry per CDR3 protein. The sample has 50,000 to 65,000 distinct CDR3 sequences, approximately 54% seen once. Patients chosen for sequencing had shown CD8+CD57+ cell expansion by flow cytometry. The patients all had a severe acquired aplastic anemia diagnosis. When blood sampling took place, the patients had received no therapy. In regard to this clonotype: The antigen remains undetermined.

This chain links TRBV15 with TRBJ2-5, with TRBD2 matching over 7 bases. The end of the DNA fits TRBJ2-1 better, so the J call may be wrong. The sequence came from a human donor with aplastic anemia. Specimen: sorted CD4+, CD8+, or CD8+CD57+ T cells (not recorded which) from PBMCs. CDR3 sequence (DNA): TGTGCCACCAGCAGAGAGAGCGGGGCAGAGTACCAAGAGACCCAGTTCTTC. It encodes CATSRESGAEYQETQFF.